This TCR beta chain derives from a study of identical twins. MiXCR, applied by TCRdb to the 5' RACE reads, yields one record per CDR3 protein. The data show about 490,000 distinct CDR3 sequences, 15% seen once. The length of the CDR3 is 13 residues. Unmatched junction bases numbered 6, after V lost 8 bases and J lost 4 bases. The germline CDR1 and CDR2 sequences are ENHRY and SYGVKD. Study observations and caveats: A partial confounding effect on zero-insertion analyses could come from invariant MAIT and iNKT cells. Out-of-frame TCR alpha sharing observed in monozygotic twins exceeded model estimates.

In the case of this clonotype: Its target is not known.

These same data were also listed under a study on yellow fever vaccine responses in identical twins.

The source of this sequence is a woman aged 18-35 years in good health. This chain links TRBV10-3 with TRBJ2-7, with 9 positions matching TRBD1. Sequencing was carried out using CD4+ T cells sorted from blood. For the CDR3, the DNA is TGTGCCATCGGAGGGACAGGGATATACGAGCAGTACTTC. It yields the protein CAIGGTGIYEQYF.